The present T cell receptor (beta chain) was sequenced within a study of T cells in Graves' hyperthyroidism and ophthalmopathy. Findings of the study overall: Blood held most thyroid clonotypes expanded above 0.001 frequency. Ophthalmopathy was separated from stable hyperthyroidism by a 13 V-J model.

In the case of this clonotype: Its antigen remains unidentified.

Amplified TCR beta CDR3 regions derived from RNA transcripts. The HTBI set primed first-round TCR CDR3 RT-PCR. MiXCR, applied by TCRdb to the multiplex PCR reads, yields one record per CDR3 protein. The profile shows around 300,000 distinct CDR3 sequences, around 20% of them singletons. The CDR3 is 15 amino acids. V was pared by 3 bases and J by 0 bases, with 9 bases between. CDR1 is SNHLY and CDR2 is FYNNEI in the germline V gene. Researchers barred patients who had uncontrolled infection, other autoimmune disease, pregnancy or lactation. Each diagnosis drew on symptoms, thyroxine, TRAb, thyroid ultrasound and orbital computed tomography findings.

The chain uses TRBV2 and TRBJ1-3; D unresolved. This TCR was sampled from a man under 40 with Graves' ophthalmopathy. Sequencing was done on a sample of blood. CDR3 DNA sequence: TGTGCCAGCAGTGAGACCCCGAGCTCTGGAAACACCATATATTTT. It translates to CASSETPSSGNTIYF.